The clone carrying this T cell receptor (beta chain) appeared many times. The antigen remains undetermined. V was shortened by 2 bases and J by 0 bases, with 14 bases between the two germline ends. CDR1 is SQVTM, CDR2 ANQGSEA, per germline. This CDR3 contains 16 residues. Ophthalmopathy patients all had a Clinical Activity Score of at least 3, a NOSPECS grade of at least 4 and disease under 3 months old. Diagnoses were made from clinical symptoms, serum measures (thyroxine and TRAb), thyroid ultrasound and orbital computed tomography. The PBMCs had their origin in around 9.1 ml of fresh peripheral blood. This entry belongs to a study of T cells in Graves' hyperthyroidism and ophthalmopathy. Study-wide points: Ophthalmopathy, which appeared later, was predicted by the model a median around 6.9 months before onset.

RNA transcripts gave rise to amplified TCR beta CDR3 regions. Using the HTBI primer set, a first-round RT-PCR was run on the TCR CDR3. TCRdb itself ran the multiplex PCR reads through MiXCR, one entry per CDR3 protein. The sample holds fewer than 350,000 distinct CDR3 sequences, around 18% seen once. This chain uses TRBV29-1 with TRBJ2-1, with D possibly called TRBD1 or TRBD2 (5 bases each). Sequenced: blood. The sequence was collected from a woman in her thirties or forties with Graves' ophthalmopathy. The CDR3 DNA reads as TGCAGCGTTGAATCCCAGGGACCTCTCTCCTACAATGAGCAGTTCTTC. Translating it yields CSVESQGPLSYNEQFF.